This T cell receptor beta chain is from a study of cytomegalovirus exposure and HLA in healthy donors. PCR employed 60 Vbeta and 13 Jbeta primers. The data were produced by immunoSEQ multiplex PCR, yet TCRdb's version contains in-frame clones alone and is incomplete. The sample records under 200,000 clones, around 86% being singletons. The donors (healthy individuals) were bone marrow donors. Germline V gene data show CDR1 as SGHRS and CDR2 as YFSETQ. With V trimmed by 4 bases and J by 4 bases, 12 bases remained unmatched. The CDR3 contains 17 residues. Material for sequencing was PBMCs. This chain links TRBV5-1 with TRBJ2-1; TRBD2 aligns across 9 bases. This clonotype was obtained from a girl aged 2-10 years in good health and CMV-seropositive. For the CDR3, the DNA is TGCGCCAGCAGCCCCCCCAATAGCGGGAGCACGTACAATGAGCAGTTCTTC. Translating it yields CASSPPNSGSTYNEQFF. Complete variable domain (other parts from reference TRBV5-1 and TRBJ2-1): KAGVTQTPRYLIKTRGQQVTLSCSPISGHRSVSWYQQTPGQGLQFLFEYFSETQRNKGNFPGRFSGRQFSNSRSEMNVSTLELGDSALYLCASSPPNSGSTYNEQFFGPGTRLTVL.